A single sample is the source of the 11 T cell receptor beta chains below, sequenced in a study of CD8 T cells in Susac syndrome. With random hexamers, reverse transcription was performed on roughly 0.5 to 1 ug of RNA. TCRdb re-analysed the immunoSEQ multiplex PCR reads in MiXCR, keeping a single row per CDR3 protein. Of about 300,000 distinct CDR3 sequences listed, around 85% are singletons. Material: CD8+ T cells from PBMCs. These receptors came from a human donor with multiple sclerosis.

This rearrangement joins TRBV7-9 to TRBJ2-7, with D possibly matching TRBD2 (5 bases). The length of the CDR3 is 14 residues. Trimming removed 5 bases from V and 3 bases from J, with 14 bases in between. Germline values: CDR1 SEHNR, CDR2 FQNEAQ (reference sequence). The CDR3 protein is CASSPQRRSYEQYF. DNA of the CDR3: TGTGCCAGCAGCCCACAGCGGAGGAGCTACGAGCAGTACTTC. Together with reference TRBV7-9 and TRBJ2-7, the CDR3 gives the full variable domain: DTGVSQNPRHKITKRGQNVTFRCDPISEHNRLYWYRQTLGQGPEFLTYFQNEAQLEKSRLLSDRFSAERPKGSFSTLEIQRTEQGDSAMYLCASSPQRRSYEQYFGPGTRLTVT.

In DNA form, the CDR3 reads TGTGCCAGCAGCAAAATGGGGATTAGCGGGAACCAAGAGACCCAGTACTTC. Its protein product is CASSKMGISGNQETQYF. The rearrangement joins TRBV3-1 to TRBJ2-5, with 8 bases lining up with TRBD2. With 5 bases clipped from V and 0 bases from J, the junction kept 11 bases outside the gene matches. CDR1 LGHDT and CDR2 YNNKEL come from the germline V gene (reference sequence). The CDR3 loop spans 17 amino acids.

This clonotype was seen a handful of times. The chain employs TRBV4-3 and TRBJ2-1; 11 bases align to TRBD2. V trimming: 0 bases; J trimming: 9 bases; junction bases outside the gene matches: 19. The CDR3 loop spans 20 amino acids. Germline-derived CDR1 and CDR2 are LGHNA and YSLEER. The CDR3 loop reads CASSQDSGNRIAGGPVEQFF. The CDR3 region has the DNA TGCGCCAGCAGCCAAGATAGCGGCAACCGGATAGCGGGAGGGCCTGTTGAGCAGTTCTTC.

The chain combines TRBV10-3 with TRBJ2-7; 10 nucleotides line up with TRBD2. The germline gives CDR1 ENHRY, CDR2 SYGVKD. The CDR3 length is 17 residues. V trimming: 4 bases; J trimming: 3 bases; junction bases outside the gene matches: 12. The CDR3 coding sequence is TGTGCCATCAGTGGACCCGGGACTAGCGACACTGTCTACGAGCAGTACTTC. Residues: CAISGPGTSDTVYEQYF.

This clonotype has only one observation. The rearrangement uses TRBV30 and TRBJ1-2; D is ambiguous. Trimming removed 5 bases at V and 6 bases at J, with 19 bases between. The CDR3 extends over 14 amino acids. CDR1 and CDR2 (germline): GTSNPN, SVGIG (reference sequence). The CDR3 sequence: CAWFEIYTNHGYTF. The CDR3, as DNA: TGTGCCTGGTTCGAGATATACACCAACCATGGCTACACCTTC. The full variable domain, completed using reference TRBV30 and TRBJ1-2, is SQTIHQWPATLVQPVGSPLSLECTVEGTSNPNLYWYRQAAGRGLQLLFYSVGIGQISSEVPQNLSASRPQDRQFILSSKKLLLSDSGFYLCAWFEIYTNHGYTFGSGTRLTVV.

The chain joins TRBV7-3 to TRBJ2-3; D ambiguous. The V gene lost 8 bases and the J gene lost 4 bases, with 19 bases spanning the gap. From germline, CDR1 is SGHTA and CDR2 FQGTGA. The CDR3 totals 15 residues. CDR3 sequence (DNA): TGTGCCAGCTCGCCCCGGCCAACGAAATCAGATACGCAGTATTTT. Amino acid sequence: CASSPRPTKSDTQYF.

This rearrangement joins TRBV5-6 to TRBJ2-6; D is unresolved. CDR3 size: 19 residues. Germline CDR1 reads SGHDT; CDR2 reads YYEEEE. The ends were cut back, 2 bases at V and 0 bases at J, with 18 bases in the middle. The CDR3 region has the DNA TGTGCCAGCAGCTTAGGAGCCCCTTTTTCCATCTCTGGGGCCAACGTCCTGACTTTC. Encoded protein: CASSLGAPFSISGANVLTF.

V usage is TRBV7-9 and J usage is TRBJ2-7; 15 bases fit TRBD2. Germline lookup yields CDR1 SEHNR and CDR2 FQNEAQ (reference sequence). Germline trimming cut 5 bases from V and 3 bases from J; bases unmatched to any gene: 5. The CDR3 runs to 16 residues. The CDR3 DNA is TGTGCCAGCAGCCCCGAGGGACTAGCGGGAGGCTACGAGCAGTACTTC. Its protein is CASSPEGLAGGYEQYF.

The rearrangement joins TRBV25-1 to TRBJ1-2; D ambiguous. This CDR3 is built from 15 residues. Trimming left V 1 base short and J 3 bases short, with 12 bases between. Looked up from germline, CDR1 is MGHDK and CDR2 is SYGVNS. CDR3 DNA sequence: TGTGCCAGCAGTGAATCGCTGGACGGATACTATGGCTACACCTTC. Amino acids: CASSESLDGYYGYTF.

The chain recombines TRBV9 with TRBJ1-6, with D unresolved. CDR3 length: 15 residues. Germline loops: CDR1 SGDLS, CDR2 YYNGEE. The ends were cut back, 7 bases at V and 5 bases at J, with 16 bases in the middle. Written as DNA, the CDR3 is TGTGCCAGCGGGCCAGGCCGGTCAAATAATTCACCCCTCCACTTT. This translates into CASGPGRSNNSPLHF.

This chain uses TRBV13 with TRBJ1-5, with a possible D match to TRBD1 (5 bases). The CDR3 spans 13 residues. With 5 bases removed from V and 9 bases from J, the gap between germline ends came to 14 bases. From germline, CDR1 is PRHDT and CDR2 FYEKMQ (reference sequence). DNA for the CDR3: TGTGCCAGCAGCCAGGGAAGGTCCTGGCCCCAGCATTTT. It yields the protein CASSQGRSWPQHF.